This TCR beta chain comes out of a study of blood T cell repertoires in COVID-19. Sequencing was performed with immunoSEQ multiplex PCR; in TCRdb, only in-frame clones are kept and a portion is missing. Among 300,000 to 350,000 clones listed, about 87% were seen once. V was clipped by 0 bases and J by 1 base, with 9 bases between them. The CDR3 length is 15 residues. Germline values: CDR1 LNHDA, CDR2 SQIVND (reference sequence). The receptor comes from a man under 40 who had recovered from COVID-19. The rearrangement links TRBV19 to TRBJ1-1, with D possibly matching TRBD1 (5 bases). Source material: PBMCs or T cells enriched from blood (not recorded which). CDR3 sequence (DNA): TGTGCCAGTAGTATAGATCAGGGTGGGAACACTGAAGCTTTCTTT. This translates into CASSIDQGGNTEAFF.